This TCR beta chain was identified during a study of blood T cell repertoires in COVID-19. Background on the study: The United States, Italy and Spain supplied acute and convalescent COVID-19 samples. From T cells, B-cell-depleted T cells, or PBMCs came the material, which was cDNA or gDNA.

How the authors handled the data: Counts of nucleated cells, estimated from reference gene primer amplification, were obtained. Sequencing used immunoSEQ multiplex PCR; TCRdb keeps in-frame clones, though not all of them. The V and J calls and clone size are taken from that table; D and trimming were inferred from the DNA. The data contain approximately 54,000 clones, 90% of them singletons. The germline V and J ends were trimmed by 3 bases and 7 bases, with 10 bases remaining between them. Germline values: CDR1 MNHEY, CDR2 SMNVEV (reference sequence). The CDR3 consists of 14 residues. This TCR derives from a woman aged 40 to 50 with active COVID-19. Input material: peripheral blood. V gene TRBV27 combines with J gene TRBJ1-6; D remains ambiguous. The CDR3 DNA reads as TGTGCCAGCAGTTTGTCCACGGAGAATTCACCCCTCCACTTT. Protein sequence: CASSLSTENSPLHF.